The entry that follows covers one TCR beta chain sequence. The data were taken from a study of shared clonotypes between healthy human individuals. Deep was the level used in running the assay. Only in-frame clones appear in the TCRdb table, and some are missing; sequencing was by immunoSEQ multiplex PCR. The data show about 480,000 clones, over 60% seen once. The CDR3 runs 15 residues. With 5 bases removed from V and 4 bases from J, the gap between germline ends came to 18 bases. CDR1 and CDR2 (germline): MNHEY, SMNVEV (reference sequence). Caucasian adults living in Nashville, Tennessee, provided all samples.

This receptor was obtained from a woman between 35 and 50 years old in good health. Some clones in this sample may be carry-over from other donors' samples. Material for sequencing was PBMCs. The genes are TRBV27 and TRBJ2-7; TRBD2 is a possible D gene (7 bases). CDR3 residues: CASSLPGAGEYEQYF. Written as DNA, the CDR3 is TGTGCCAGCAGTCTCCCGGGGGCGGGAGAATACGAGCAGTACTTC.